This T cell receptor (beta chain) was identified in a study of T cells in Graves' hyperthyroidism and ophthalmopathy. CDR3 length equals 14 residues. V lost 0 bases and J 5 bases, leaving 11 bases between the germline ends. Germline-derived CDR1 and CDR2 are SGHTA and FQGNSA. Template material for amplifying TCR beta CDR3 regions consisted of RNA transcripts. Using the HTBI primer set, a first-round RT-PCR was run on the TCR CDR3. TCRdb recomputed calls from the multiplex PCR reads with MiXCR, one row per CDR3 protein. The sample holds around 800,000 distinct CDR3 sequences, approximately 40% seen once. This clonotype was detected many times. Cells are PBMCs isolated from about 10 ml of fresh blood.

The sequenced sample was blood. J is TRBJ2-7 and V is TRBV7-2; D tentatively fits TRBD1 or TRBD2 (5 bases each). The source of this sequence is a man between 18 and 35 years old with Graves' hyperthyroidism. The CDR3 is CASSLAGPEDEQYF. CDR3 DNA: TGTGCCAGCAGCTTAGCGGGGCCGGAGGACGAGCAGTACTTC.